Detailed here is one TCR beta chain. These data come from a study of human T cells and chemical hapten exposure. Study information: Patch testing placed 0.01% DPC on the upper back, with readings at 6 days. Cases of alopecia areata, totalis or universalis occurred in a predominantly female patient group. Variation in per-sample TCR yields came mainly from small pooled library volume differences.

The library attached unique molecular identifiers to individual cDNA molecules. TCRdb analysed the RACE reads with MiXCR anew, one entry per CDR3 protein. Here the sample spans 180,000 or so distinct CDR3 sequences, under 30% being singletons. CDR3 length: 16 amino acids. The V and J ends lost 11 bases and 0 bases respectively, with 17 bases between them. Documented time point: patch test 3, about 24 weeks after DPC sensitization. Treatment meaning: therapeutic diphenylcyclopropenone sensitization with weekly scalp DPC. This TCR was recovered from a woman aged 40 to 50 with alopecia areata. Some clones in this sample may be carry-over from other donors' samples. The starting material was whole blood, obtained in connection with sensitization to the hapten diphenylcyclopropenone (DPC). The chain carries TRBV12-3 or TRBV12-4 and TRBJ2-6; D might be TRBD2 (5 bases). In DNA form, the CDR3 reads TGTGCCCTGGCGGGCAACGCCCTCTCTGGGGCCAACGTCCTGACTTTC. Protein: CALAGNALSGANVLTF.